Listed below are T cell receptor beta chains from one sample, sequenced in a study of post-analysis software for immune sequencing data. TCRdb passed the PCR reads through MiXCR, listing each CDR3 protein once. The data show 750,000 to 900,000 distinct CDR3 sequences, with about half seen just once and roughly 4.9% held by the top ten. Source material: blood. These receptors all come from a girl aged 5-17 years with multiple sclerosis. CDR3s leave out the opening cysteine and the closing phenylalanine or tryptophan. The order of the fields is V gene, J gene, CDR3 length, CDR3 protein.

v_call: TRBV9; j_call: TRBJ2-7; cdr3_length: 14; cdr3_aa: ASSVGLAGSSYEQY
v_call: TRBV5-5; j_call: TRBJ1-2; cdr3_length: 14; cdr3_aa: ASSPGPREANYGYT
v_call: TRBV12-3/TRBV12-4; j_call: TRBJ2-6; cdr3_length: 14; cdr3_aa: ASSPDSLSGANVLT
v_call: TRBV18; j_call: TRBJ1-1; cdr3_length: 12; cdr3_aa: ASPQDRPNTEAF
v_call: TRBV7-2; j_call: TRBJ1-2; cdr3_length: 13; cdr3_aa: ASSSVGTGFYGYT
v_call: TRBV10-2; j_call: TRBJ2-7; cdr3_length: 14; cdr3_aa: ASSDWGAGGPGEQY
v_call: TRBV7-2; j_call: -; cdr3_length: 13; cdr3_aa: ASSPRPPQGNEQY
v_call: TRBV12-3/TRBV12-4; j_call: TRBJ1-1; cdr3_length: 14; cdr3_aa: ASSSSPRRLHTEAF
v_call: TRBV6-5; j_call: TRBJ2-7; cdr3_length: 12; cdr3_aa: ASRTTSGSYEQY
v_call: TRBV29-1; j_call: TRBJ1-2; cdr3_length: 12; cdr3_aa: SVGGTGEYSGYT
v_call: TRBV5-1; j_call: TRBJ2-5; cdr3_length: 12; cdr3_aa: ASSWRQGQETQY
v_call: TRBV20-1; j_call: TRBJ2-7; cdr3_length: 12; cdr3_aa: SAPPSGGRYEQY
v_call: TRBV12-3/TRBV12-4; j_call: TRBJ2-1; cdr3_length: 11; cdr3_aa: ASSPFDRDEQF
v_call: TRBV29-1; j_call: TRBJ2-1; cdr3_length: 13; cdr3_aa: SVEATGGSYNEQF
v_call: TRBV24-1; j_call: TRBJ1-5; cdr3_length: 13; cdr3_aa: ATGQGGGGNQPQH
v_call: TRBV7-2; j_call: TRBJ2-7; cdr3_length: 10; cdr3_aa: ASSWTGREQY
v_call: TRBV7-9; j_call: TRBJ1-5; cdr3_length: 12; cdr3_aa: ASSLEGQQSPQH
v_call: TRBV18; j_call: -; cdr3_length: 12; cdr3_aa: ASSPEGGFYEQY
v_call: TRBV12-3/TRBV12-4; j_call: -; cdr3_length: 11; cdr3_aa: ATRTSGTYEQY
v_call: TRBV10-3; j_call: TRBJ2-7; cdr3_length: 10; cdr3_aa: AISEGHYEQY
v_call: TRBV29-1; j_call: TRBJ1-4; cdr3_length: 12; cdr3_aa: SVRQGPTNEKLF
v_call: TRBV20-1; j_call: TRBJ1-4; cdr3_length: 14; cdr3_aa: SASRLQGVRNEKLF
v_call: TRBV7-9; j_call: TRBJ2-7; cdr3_length: 11; cdr3_aa: ASRTGTGGEQY
v_call: TRBV28; j_call: TRBJ1-4; cdr3_length: 10; cdr3_aa: ASSFPNGKLF
v_call: TRBV2; j_call: TRBJ1-5; cdr3_length: 14; cdr3_aa: ASSGRTGSSNQPQH
v_call: TRBV29-1; j_call: TRBJ1-2; cdr3_length: 12; cdr3_aa: SVRPQGALRGYT
v_call: TRBV7-2; j_call: TRBJ2-1; cdr3_length: 14; cdr3_aa: ASSLVATRGANEQF
v_call: TRBV9; j_call: TRBJ1-2; cdr3_length: 13; cdr3_aa: ASSAETGSRSGYT
v_call: TRBV7-8; j_call: TRBJ2-3; cdr3_length: 13; cdr3_aa: ASSLPTGRTDTQY
v_call: TRBV15; j_call: -; cdr3_length: 14; cdr3_aa: ATSRDGTSGIYEQY
v_call: TRBV4-3; j_call: TRBJ2-3; cdr3_length: 13; cdr3_aa: ASSQDRFATDTQY
v_call: TRBV7-2; j_call: TRBJ2-1; cdr3_length: 14; cdr3_aa: ASSPTPSWAHNEQF
v_call: TRBV6-2/TRBV6-3; j_call: TRBJ2-1; cdr3_length: 12; cdr3_aa: ASSYRTANNEQF
v_call: TRBV6-5; j_call: TRBJ2-7; cdr3_length: 12; cdr3_aa: ASAPRETNYEQY
v_call: TRBV6-1; j_call: TRBJ2-3; cdr3_length: 13; cdr3_aa: ASSALAGGPDTQY
v_call: TRBV5-5; j_call: TRBJ2-1; cdr3_length: 11; cdr3_aa: ASSLGGSDEQF
v_call: TRBV5-5; j_call: TRBJ2-3; cdr3_length: 13; cdr3_aa: ASSLVALDPDTQY
v_call: TRBV29-1; j_call: TRBJ1-2; cdr3_length: 10; cdr3_aa: SVGGPRNGYT
v_call: TRBV19; j_call: TRBJ2-4; cdr3_length: 12; cdr3_aa: ASSRALSKNIQY